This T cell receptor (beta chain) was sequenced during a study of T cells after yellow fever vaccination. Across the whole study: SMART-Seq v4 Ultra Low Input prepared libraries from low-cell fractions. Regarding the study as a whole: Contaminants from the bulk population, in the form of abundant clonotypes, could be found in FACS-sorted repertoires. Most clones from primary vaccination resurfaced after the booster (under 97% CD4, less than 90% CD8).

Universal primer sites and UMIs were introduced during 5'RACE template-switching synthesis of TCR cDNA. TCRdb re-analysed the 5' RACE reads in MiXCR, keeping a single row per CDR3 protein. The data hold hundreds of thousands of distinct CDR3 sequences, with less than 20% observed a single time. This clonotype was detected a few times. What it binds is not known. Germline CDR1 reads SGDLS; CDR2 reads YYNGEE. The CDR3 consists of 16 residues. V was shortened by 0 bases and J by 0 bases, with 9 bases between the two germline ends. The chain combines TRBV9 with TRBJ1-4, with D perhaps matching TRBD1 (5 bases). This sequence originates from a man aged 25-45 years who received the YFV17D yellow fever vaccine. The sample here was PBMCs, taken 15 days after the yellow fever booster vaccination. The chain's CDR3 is CASSVAGGATNEKLFF. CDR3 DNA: TGTGCCAGCAGCGTAGCTGGGGGGGCAACTAATGAAAAACTGTTTTTT. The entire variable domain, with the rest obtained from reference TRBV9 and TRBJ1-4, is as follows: DSGVTQTPKHLITATGQRVTLRCSPRSGDLSVYWYQQSLDQGLQFLIQYYNGEERAKGNILERFSAQQFPDLHSELNLSSLELGDSALYFCASSVAGGATNEKLFFGSGTQLSVL.